This is a list of T cell receptor beta chains from one sample in a study of cytotoxic CD8 clonotypes in ibrutinib-treated CLL. Libraries were prepared by immunoSEQ multiplex PCR; TCRdb keeps only in-frame clonotypes and omits some of them. The sample has about 200,000 clones, about four fifths seen once. Here the sequenced sample was PBMCs, taken after 12 months of ibrutinib treatment. The receptors come from a human donor with chronic lymphocytic leukemia. Each CDR3 is given with its conserved first and last residue. D genes are given only for firm matches. A clone size is listed for some rows: how often the clone was seen (once, few, many), or a class if it is expanded.

clone size	V gene	D gene	J gene	CDR3 protein	CDR3 DNA
NA	TRBV13	NA	TRBJ1-1	CASSLQGTEAFF	TGTGCCAGCAGCTTACAGGGTACTGAAGCTTTCTTT
once	TRBV6-5	NA	TRBJ1-3	CASSYSPGSGNTIYF	TGTGCCAGCAGTTACTCCCCGGGGTCTGGAAACACCATATATTTT
NA	TRBV20-1	NA	TRBJ2-2	CCSARTGELFF	TGCTGCTCGGCACGCACCGGGGAGCTGTTTTTT
NA	TRBV7-6	TRBD1	TRBJ2-3	CASSSGQGLDTQYF	TGTGCCAGCAGCTCGGGACAGGGACTAGATACGCAGTATTTT
NA	TRBV28	NA	TRBJ1-2	CASRTGFSPDPYGYTF	TGTGCCAGTCGTACGGGGTTCTCACCCGATCCCTATGGCTACACCTTC
NA	TRBV10-2	NA	TRBJ1-1	CASTSDKNTEAFF	TGCGCCAGCACTTCGGACAAGAACACTGAAGCTTTCTTT
NA	TRBV5-1	NA	TRBJ1-4	CASSLAGEIATNEKLFF	TGCGCCAGCAGCTTGGCCGGAGAAATTGCAACTAATGAAAAACTGTTTTTT
NA	TRBV18	TRBD2	TRBJ2-1	CASSREGSSYNEQFF	TGTGCCAGCTCCCGGGAGGGAAGCTCCTACAATGAGCAGTTCTTC
NA	TRBV2	NA	TRBJ2-1	CASSFSRENNEQFF	TGTGCCAGCAGCTTCTCGCGGGAAAACAATGAGCAGTTCTTC
few	TRBV6-5	NA	TRBJ2-3	CASSPEGGTDTQYF	TGTGCCAGCAGTCCTGAGGGGGGAACAGATACGCAGTATTTT
few	TRBV11-2	NA	TRBJ2-1	CASSTSGMSWQFF	TGTGCCAGCAGCACTTCGGGAATGTCGTGGCAGTTCTTC
NA	TRBV5-1	TRBD2	TRBJ2-7	CASRGGDEQYF	TGCGCCAGCAGGGGGGGGGACGAGCAGTACTTC
NA	TRBV11-2	NA	TRBJ1-3	CASSSTGGARRNTIYF	TGTGCCAGCAGCTCCACCGGCGGGGCACGCAGAAACACCATATATTTT
once	TRBV18	TRBD1	TRBJ2-7	CASSPGTGNSQYF	TGTGCCAGCTCTCCCGGGACAGGGAACTCTCAGTACTTC
NA	TRBV7-9	TRBD2	TRBJ2-7	CASSQAGGAGDSYEQYF	TGTGCCAGCAGTCAAGCGGGGGGAGCGGGAGACTCCTACGAGCAGTACTTC
NA	TRBV5-1	TRBD1	TRBJ1-3	CASSPIPGQGGGNTIYF	TGCGCCAGCAGCCCTATACCCGGACAGGGGGGAGGAAACACCATATATTTT
NA	TRBV30	NA	TRBJ1-5	CAWSPGEYQPQHF	TGTGCCTGGAGTCCCGGGGAGTATCAGCCCCAGCATTTT
NA	TRBV6-5	NA	TRBJ2-5	CASSSTQGETQYF	TGTGCCAGCAGTTCGACCCAGGGGGAGACCCAGTACTTC
NA	TRBV6-4	TRBD2	TRBJ2-1	CASSVSSGTYNEQFF	TGTGCCAGCAGTGTTTCTAGCGGGACCTACAATGAGCAGTTCTTC
once	TRBV6-4	NA	TRBJ1-1	CASSDEGVAEAFF	TGTGCCAGCAGTGACGAGGGGGTAGCTGAAGCTTTCTTT
NA	TRBV5-3	NA	TRBJ2-7	CARSTKGAGGRYEQYF	TGTGCCAGAAGCACGAAGGGGGCGGGAGGACGCTACGAGCAGTACTTC
NA	TRBV21-1	NA	TRBJ2-1	CASGGTGMYNEQFF	TGTGCCAGCGGGGGGACAGGGATGTACAATGAGCAGTTCTTC
few	TRBV4-1	NA	TRBJ1-6	CASRFNPYNSPLHF	TGCGCCAGCAGATTTAACCCCTATAATTCACCCCTCCACTTT
NA	TRBV2	NA	TRBJ1-6	CASRREAGAQSPLHF	TGTGCCAGCAGACGGGAGGCAGGGGCACAGTCACCCCTCCACTTT
NA	TRBV27	TRBD2	TRBJ2-3	CASSFKLAGQGADTQYF	TGTGCCAGCAGTTTTAAACTAGCGGGGCAAGGCGCAGATACGCAGTATTTT
NA	TRBV12-5	NA	TRBJ1-2	CASGSQGYGYTF	TGTGCTAGTGGTTCCCAGGGATATGGCTACACCTTC
NA	TRBV14	TRBD1	TRBJ2-2	CASSRPGTGGWDTGELFF	TGTGCCAGCAGCCGTCCCGGGACAGGGGGCTGGGACACCGGGGAGCTGTTTTTT
NA	TRBV18	NA	TRBJ1-4	CASSPSGNPNEKLFF	TGTGCCAGCTCCCCCTCTGGAAATCCTAATGAAAAACTGTTTTTT
few	TRBV5-1	NA	TRBJ1-4	CASSLERTNEKLFF	TGCGCCAGCAGCTTGGAACGGACTAATGAAAAACTGTTTTTT
NA	TRBV11-3	NA	TRBJ1-1	CASSWNPDSVAFF	TGTGCCAGCAGCTGGAACCCAGACTCGGTTGCTTTCTTT
NA	TRBV28	NA	TRBJ1-2	CASSRSPEPRRGYTF	TGTGCCAGCAGTCGGAGCCCGGAGCCCCGTCGTGGCTACACCTTC
NA	TRBV7-9	NA	TRBJ2-3	CASSTPRGPDTQYF	TGTGCCAGCAGCACCCCACGGGGCCCGGATACGCAGTATTTT
NA	TRBV6-1	NA	TRBJ2-3	CASSLVGDTQYF	TGTGCCAGCAGTTTAGTTGGGGATACGCAGTATTTT
few	TRBV7-9	NA	TRBJ2-1	CASSLGVAGNEQFF	TGTGCCAGCAGCCTCGGGGTAGCCGGAAATGAGCAGTTCTTC
NA	TRBV7-9	TRBD2	TRBJ2-3	CASSLGTSGTDTQYF	TGTGCCAGCAGCTTAGGGACTAGCGGAACAGATACGCAGTATTTT
few	TRBV5-1	TRBD1	TRBJ2-2	CASSDPQGAGELFF	TGCGCCAGCAGCGACCCTCAGGGGGCCGGGGAGCTGTTTTTT
NA	TRBV18	TRBD1	TRBJ1-1	CASSPGTGAMNTEAFF	TGTGCCAGCTCACCGGGGACAGGGGCTATGAACACTGAAGCTTTCTTT
NA	TRBV7-8	TRBD2	TRBJ2-7	CASSLGTSGRGSYEQYF	TGTGCCAGCAGCTTAGGGACTAGCGGGAGGGGATCCTACGAGCAGTACTTC
NA	TRBV13	TRBD2	TRBJ2-1	CASSWTSENEQFF	TGTGCCAGCAGTTGGACTAGCGAAAATGAGCAGTTCTTC